These 25 T cell receptor beta chains were sequenced from one sample in a study of blood T cell repertoires in COVID-19. Assay used: immunoSEQ multiplex PCR; TCRdb lists only in-frame clones, some missing. The sample lists roughly 300,000 clones, less than 85% occurring once. Sequenced: PBMCs or T cells enriched from blood (not recorded which). Source of these receptors: a woman in her 50s who had recovered from COVID-19.

By share, this clone ranks as medium-sized. The chain combines TRBV6-5 with TRBJ2-1; 8 positions match TRBD1. V trimming: 0 bases; J trimming: 9 bases; junction bases outside the gene matches: 10. Germline CDR1 is MNHEY and CDR2 is SVGAGI. This CDR3 region has 16 residues. The CDR3 here is CASSYSWQGALGEQFF. The CDR3 bases are TGTGCCAGCAGTTACTCGTGGCAGGGGGCTCTTGGTGAGCAGTTCTTC.

The chain carries TRBV6-4 and TRBJ1-5, with 7 nucleotides matching TRBD1. CDR3 length: 13 residues. Germline-derived CDR1 and CDR2 are MRHNA and SNTAGT. V gave up 3 bases and J gave up 4 bases; unmatched junction bases: 0. The CDR3 DNA reads TGTGCCAGCAGTGAGGGACAGAATCAGCCCCAGCATTTT. Encoded protein: CASSEGQNQPQHF.

V usage is TRBV12-3 or TRBV12-4 and J usage is TRBJ2-7; D unresolved. The CDR3 extends over 13 amino acids. The V gene lost 7 bases and the J gene lost 4 bases, with 14 bases spanning the gap. Written as DNA, the CDR3 is TGTGCCAGCAAAAGTTCACAAAGATACGAGCAGTACTTC. Translated: CASKSSQRYEQYF.

The V call is TRBV6-5, the J call TRBJ1-1; possible D gene TRBD1, 6 bases. The CDR3 contains 13 residues. Germline values: CDR1 MNHEY, CDR2 SVGAGI. V was cut by 6 bases and J by 1 base, with 9 bases left in between. The CDR3 DNA sequence: TGTGCCAGCAGGCTACAGGGGAACACTGAAGCTTTCTTT. Protein: CASRLQGNTEAFF.

This clone was recorded once. V gene TRBV7-8 combines with J gene TRBJ1-3; the D is unclear. Germline-derived CDR1 and CDR2 are SGHVS and FQNEAQ. V lost 2 bases to trimming and J lost 0 bases, with 11 bases between them. The CDR3 length is 16 residues. CDR3 sequence reads: CASSLNLLSSGNTIYF. The CDR3 region has the DNA TGTGCCAGCAGCTTAAATCTCCTAAGCTCTGGAAACACCATATATTTT.

This chain connects TRBV27 to TRBJ2-1; 15 nucleotides align to TRBD2. This CDR3 has 18 residues. The germline gives CDR1 MNHEY, CDR2 SMNVEV (reference sequence). The trim removed 3 bases at V and 7 bases at J, leaving 10 bases unmatched. The DNA of the CDR3 is TGTGCCAGCAGTTTCTGGACTAGCGGGAGGGTCCCCAATAATGAGCAGTTCTTC. Translation gives CASSFWTSGRVPNNEQFF.

The rearrangement links TRBV11-2 to TRBJ2-7, with 11 positions matching TRBD1. This CDR3 contains 14 residues. Germline V gene lookup returns CDR1 SGHAT and CDR2 FQNNGV. V was clipped by 5 bases and J by 4 bases; unmatched bases: 4. DNA for the CDR3: TGTGCCAGCAGCGGGGGGACAGGGGGGTACGAGCAGTACTTC. Its translation: CASSGGTGGYEQYF.

The rearrangement joins TRBV5-4 to TRBJ1-1, with no clear D. V was trimmed by 2 bases and J by 1 base, leaving 6 bases between them. Germline V gene sequence: CDR1 SGHNT, CDR2 YYREEE (reference sequence). The CDR3 totals 13 residues. Here the CDR3 reads CASSFTGNTEAFF. Written as DNA, the CDR3 is TGTGCCAGCAGCTTCACGGGGAACACTGAAGCTTTCTTT. The full variable domain, in which reference TRBV5-4 and TRBJ1-1 provide the parts outside the CDR3, is ETGVTQSPTHLIKTRGQQVTLRCSSQSGHNTVSWYQQALGQGPQFIFQYYREEENGRGNFPPRFSGLQFPNYSSELNVNALELDDSALYLCASSFTGNTEAFFGQGTRLTVV.

V usage is TRBV28 and J usage is TRBJ2-7, with TRBD1 identical over 11 bases. The length of the CDR3 is 15 residues. The V segment lost 5 bases and the J segment 9 bases; nucleotides outside the gene matches: 12. CDR1 MDHEN and CDR2 SYDVKM come from the germline V gene. The CDR3: CASSKGGTGGLGQYF. Written as DNA, the CDR3 is TGTGCCAGCAGTAAGGGGGGGACAGGGGGATTAGGGCAGTACTTC.

Here the CDR3 reads CASSQDGTGATNEKLFF. As DNA, the CDR3 is TGTGCCAGCAGCCAAGATGGGACGGGAGCAACTAATGAAAAACTGTTTTTT. This sequence joins TRBV14 and TRBJ1-4; D possibly corresponds to TRBD1 (5 bases). This CDR3 is 17 amino acids long. Per the germline V gene, CDR1 is SGHDN and CDR2 is FVKESK. Trimming left V 0 bases short and J 0 bases short, with 11 bases between.

The sample holds one count of this clone. The V gene is TRBV6-5, the J gene TRBJ2-7, with 7 bases lining up with TRBD2. J gave up 3 bases and V 4 bases, and 6 bases lay outside the gene matches. The germline V gene has CDR1 MNHEY and CDR2 SVGAGI. The CDR3 extends over 14 amino acids. Here the CDR3 reads CASSSGASGYEQYF. Written as DNA, the CDR3 is TGTGCCAGCAGTTCCGGAGCTAGCGGCTACGAGCAGTACTTC.

The chain has TRBV7-9 and TRBJ2-7, with a weak D call TRBD2 (5 bases). This CDR3 contains 16 residues. V lost 2 bases to trimming and J lost 2 bases, with 16 bases between them. The germline gives CDR1 SEHNR, CDR2 FQNEAQ (reference sequence). The CDR3 is CASSLSLRGWPYEQYF. Written as DNA, the CDR3 is TGTGCCAGCAGCTTAAGTCTTAGAGGGTGGCCCTACGAGCAGTACTTC. The variable domain in full, completed from reference TRBV7-9 and TRBJ2-7, reads DTGVSQNPRHKITKRGQNVTFRCDPISEHNRLYWYRQTLGQGPEFLTYFQNEAQLEKSRLLSDRFSAERPKGSFSTLEIQRTEQGDSAMYLCASSLSLRGWPYEQYFGPGTRLTVT.

The V gene is TRBV7-2, the J gene TRBJ1-5; the D gene is possibly TRBD1 (5 bases). Germline CDR1 reads SGHTA; CDR2 reads FQGNSA. V shed 3 bases and J shed 2 bases, with 11 bases lying between them. The CDR3 contains 15 residues. The CDR3 protein is CASSFMSTGNQPQHF. The CDR3 nucleotides read TGTGCCAGCAGCTTTATGTCGACAGGCAATCAGCCCCAGCATTTT.

The chain links TRBV6-5 to TRBJ1-1; TRBD1 aligns across 9 bases. The germline CDR1 and CDR2 sequences are MNHEY and SVGAGI. V lost 5 bases and J lost 8; bases outside the gene matches: 9. The CDR3 runs to 14 residues. CDR3 bases: TGTGCCAGCAGTACACAGGGGGCTAGGTACGAAGCTTTCTTT. It specifies CASSTQGARYEAFF.

The rearrangement joins TRBV5-4 to TRBJ2-2, with TRBD1 matching over 10 bases. The CDR3 covers 18 residues. With V trimmed by 2 bases and J by 12 bases, 19 bases remained unmatched. Germline V CDR1 and CDR2: SGHNT, YYREEE (reference sequence). CDR3 DNA sequence: TGTGCCAGCAGCTTTCCTGGGGGGACAGGGGTTACACCGGGGAAGCTGTTTTTT. This encodes CASSFPGGTGVTPGKLFF.

The V call is TRBV9, the J call TRBJ2-1; D might be TRBD2 (6 bases). Germline CDR1 reads SGDLS; CDR2 reads YYNGEE. Trimming stripped 1 base from V and 1 base from J, with 9 bases between. This CDR3 contains 15 residues. For the CDR3, the DNA is TGTGCCAGCAGCGTACGGACTACGTCCTACAATGAGCAGTTCTTC. This translates into CASSVRTTSYNEQFF.

The chain carries TRBV2 and TRBJ2-7; 9 bases are shared with TRBD1. Germline V gene sequence: CDR1 SNHLY, CDR2 FYNNEI. With 4 bases clipped from V and 6 bases from J, the junction kept 4 bases outside the gene matches. There are 13 residues in the CDR3. CDR3 sequence (DNA): TGTGCCAGCAGTGGGACAGGGGTAGGCGAGCAGTACTTC. It encodes CASSGTGVGEQYF.

J is TRBJ2-5 and V is TRBV18; TRBD2 might be the D (6 bases). This CDR3 has 13 amino acids. Germline CDR1 is KGHSH and CDR2 is LQKENI. Between the trimmed V and J ends, which lost 3 bases and 3 bases, there was a span of 8 bases. CDR3 DNA: TGTGCCAGCTCACCCTCGGGGGAAGAGACCCAGTACTTC. It yields the protein CASSPSGEETQYF.

This clone was seen once. Other DNA sequences in the same sample also yield this CDR3. The chain employs TRBV5-1 and TRBJ1-1, with D unclear. Germline loops: CDR1 SGHRS, CDR2 YFSETQ. The germline V and J ends were trimmed by 4 bases and 0 bases, with 10 bases remaining between them. This CDR3 contains 14 residues. CDR3 DNA sequence: TGCGCCAGCAGCCTTAGCACCATGAACACTGAAGCTTTCTTT. Its translation is CASSLSTMNTEAFF.

This clone occurred once. V is TRBV4-1 and J is TRBJ1-1, with no clear D. The CDR3 loop spans 14 amino acids. Germline CDR1 reads MGHRA; CDR2 reads YSYEKL. V was trimmed by 4 bases and J by 0 bases, leaving 9 bases between them. The CDR3: CASSPGVMNTEAFF. The CDR3 nucleotides are TGCGCCAGCAGCCCGGGAGTTATGAACACTGAAGCTTTCTTT.

This chain uses TRBV9 with TRBJ2-7; 8 positions agree with TRBD1. Trimming at V came to 3 bases and at J to 4 bases, leaving 9 bases not matched to a gene. The CDR3 is 15 residues long. CDR1 and CDR2 from the germline V gene are SGDLS and YYNGEE. In nucleotides, the CDR3 is TGTGCCAGCAGCGCGAGCGGACAGGGTGGGTACGAGCAGTACTTC. Protein: CASSASGQGGYEQYF.

The gene calls are TRBV6-5 and TRBJ1-1, with 7 bases fitting TRBD1. Germline V gives CDR1 MNHEY, CDR2 SVGAGI. This CDR3 has 15 amino acids. V dropped 0 bases and J dropped 6; count of bases not matched to a gene: 7. CDR3 sequence reads: CASSYSHRGRPEAFF. In DNA, the CDR3 is TGTGCCAGCAGTTACTCCCACAGGGGACGTCCTGAAGCTTTCTTT.

The chain is built from TRBV2 and TRBJ2-5, with 7 positions matching TRBD1. The CDR3 is made up of 12 amino acids. Germline V lookup: CDR1 SNHLY, CDR2 FYNNEI. The V segment lost 7 bases and the J segment 4 bases; nucleotides outside the gene matches: 3. DNA of the CDR3: TGTGCCAGCAAAAGGACAGGAGAGACCCAGTACTTC. This codes for CASKRTGETQYF.

The rearrangement joins TRBV27 to TRBJ2-7; TRBD1 might be the D (5 bases). V was pared by 0 bases and J by 4 bases, with 10 bases between. The CDR3 is 14 residues long. Germline V gene sequence: CDR1 MNHEY, CDR2 SMNVEV (reference sequence). The CDR3, as DNA: TGTGCCAGCAGTTTATCGCCAGGGTGGTACGAGCAGTACTTC. Translation gives CASSLSPGWYEQYF.

The chain carries TRBV9 and TRBJ2-1; 9 bases align to TRBD2. Germline assignment: CDR1 SGDLS and CDR2 YYNGEE. V trimming: 0 bases; J trimming: 6 bases; junction bases outside the gene matches: 4. The CDR3 is made up of 15 amino acids. CDR3 bases: TGTGCCAGCAGCGTAGAGGGGACTAGCCGCAATGAGCAGTTCTTC. It encodes CASSVEGTSRNEQFF.